Listed below are T cell receptor beta chains from one sample, sequenced in a study of STAT3 mutations in large granular lymphocyte leukemia. TCRdb keeps only in-frame clones here, not all; method: immunoSEQ multiplex PCR. Of about 40,000 clones in the sample, around nine tenths are singletons; the top ten hold more than 0.4%. Input material: PBMCs. These receptors were taken from a human donor with T large granular lymphocyte leukemia. Some clones in this sample may be carry-over from other donors' samples. CDR3s include the opening cysteine and the closing phenylalanine or tryptophan. D genes are given only for firm matches. The listing skips clone size in some rows; elsewhere it reads once, few, many or a size class.

v_gene,j_gene,abundance,d_gene,CDR3nt,CDR3aa
TRBV13,TRBJ2-2,few,TRBD2,TGTGCCAGCAGCTCGCCTCTAGCGGAGGCCGGGGAGCTGTTTTTT,CASSSPLAEAGELFF
TRBV20-1,TRBJ1-2,.,.,TGCAGTGCTCAGTTACAGCTAGGCTACACCTTC,CSAQLQLGYTF
TRBV23-1,TRBJ1-4,.,.,TGCGCCAGCAGTCAAAAGCGACAGAGGGATGAAAAACTGTTTTTT,CASSQKRQRDEKLFF
TRBV6-1,TRBJ2-5,.,.,TGTGCCAGCAGGAGGAGGGATACAGAGACCCAGTACTTC,CASRRRDTETQYF
TRBV5-1,TRBJ1-3,.,TRBD1,TGCGCCAGCAGCCTACGGGCGACAGGGCCGAGCTCTGGAAACACCATATATTTT,CASSLRATGPSSGNTIYF
TRBV28,TRBJ1-6,.,.,TGTGCCAGCAGGGGGACGGTTGATAATTCACCCCTCCACTTT,CASRGTVDNSPLHF
TRBV6-6,TRBJ2-2,once,.,TGTGCCAGTAACGGGGTCCTCACCGGGGAGCTGTTTTTT,CASNGVLTGELFF
TRBV5-4,TRBJ2-7,.,TRBD2,TGTGCCAGCAGCAGGCCGGGGGGACTCTCCTACGAGCAGTACTTC,CASSRPGGLSYEQYF
TRBV18,TRBJ1-5,.,.,TGTGCCAGCTCACCGACGCGGGCAGGGTACGGGACGAATCAGCCCCAGCATTTT,CASSPTRAGYGTNQPQHF
TRBV6-5,TRBJ2-5,few,.,TGTGCCAGCAGTTACACGACGGTGCCGGGAGAGACCCAGTACTTC,CASSYTTVPGETQYF
TRBV5-1,TRBJ1-3,once,.,TGCGCCAGCAGCTTCTCGGGGAATGGAAACACCATATATTTT,CASSFSGNGNTIYF
TRBV27,TRBJ1-5,.,.,TGTGCCAGCAGTTTTGAGGGGTCATCTTCCCAGCCCCAGCATTTT,CASSFEGSSSQPQHF
TRBV27,TRBJ2-1,.,.,TGTGCCAGCAGTAACTACTACGCAGACTACAATGAGCAGTTCTTC,CASSNYYADYNEQFF
TRBV6-5,TRBJ2-5,.,TRBD2,TGTGCCAGCAGTTCCCCGACTAGCGGGGTGAGGACCCAGTACTTC,CASSSPTSGVRTQYF
TRBV18,TRBJ1-1,.,.,TGTGCCAGCTCACCTAGAACTCAGGGTCCGAACACTGAAGCTTTCTTT,CASSPRTQGPNTEAFF
TRBV4-2,TRBJ1-4,once,.,TGTGCCAGCACCTCACGAGAGGTTGAAAAACTGTTTTTT,CASTSREVEKLFF